This T cell receptor beta chain was sequenced for a study of chemoradiotherapy in HPV16-positive cancers. Study as a whole: Functional T-cell assays on a couple of HPV16-positive patients' cells defined candidate HPV-specific clones and common TCR motifs.

Data came from immunoSEQ multiplex PCR; TCRdb stores just in-frame clones and leaves some out. The sample lists around 40,000 clones; roughly 77% were seen once. In regard to this clone: Its matching antigen is unknown.

Overall study results and limits: Candidate HPV-specific clones and E7-related TCR motifs grew in tumor during treatment. For HPV16-positive patients, expanding HPV-responsive T cells associated with longer recurrence-free survival.

The CDR3 length is 13 residues. Per the germline V gene, CDR1 is SGHTA and CDR2 is FQGTGA. V was cut by 6 bases and J by 2 bases, with 9 bases left in between. Sequenced here: blood, sampled from a patient who underwent chemoradiotherapy. The sequence came from a human donor with HPV-associated anogenital cancer. The chain uses TRBV7-3 and TRBJ2-3; D unclear. The CDR3 reads CASSLVSTDTQYF. Here the CDR3 DNA reads TGTGCCAGCAGTCTCGTCTCCACAGATACGCAGTATTTT.